Included here is one T cell receptor (beta chain) sequence, with context. This sample was included in a study of Ad26.COV2.S vaccination and SARS-CoV-2 variants. TCRdb's table, derived via immunoSEQ multiplex PCR, lists solely in-frame clones and lacks some. Among about 680,000 clones listed, around 90% were seen once. Treatment defined: around 19 received Ad26.COV2.S at low or high dose, single or two shots; 5 received placebo; per-sample allocation not given. Collection of the samples took place on day 63 after the first injection of vaccine or placebo. Per the germline V gene, CDR1 is LNHNV and CDR2 is YYDKDF (reference sequence). Trimming stripped 3 bases from V and 1 base from J, with 22 bases between. The CDR3 is 18 residues long.

The sequence derives from a person between 18 and 65 years old who received the Ad26.COV2.S COVID-19 vaccine or a placebo. V gene TRBV15 combines with J gene TRBJ2-7; a weak D match, TRBD1 (6 bases). Sequencing used peripheral blood, obtained in a trial of Ad26.COV2.S vaccine versus placebo. The CDR3 DNA reads TGTGCCACCAGCAGGTCAAGAGGGGGTATGATGGGGTCCTACGAGCAGTACTTC. It yields the protein CATSRSRGGMMGSYEQYF.